These 2 T cell receptor beta chains share one sample of origin, sequenced in a study of CD8+ T cells in alopecia areata. RNA extraction and reverse transcription yielded cDNA as sequencing template. The repertoire was sequenced with immunoSEQ multiplex PCR; TCRdb's copy has only in-frame clones and lacks some. The table lists around 160,000 clones, over 45% of them singletons. The source material was CD4+ T cells sorted from blood. The receptors here all came from a human donor with alopecia areata.

The chain recombines TRBV18 with TRBJ2-2; D is ambiguous. Germline V lookup: CDR1 KGHSH, CDR2 LQKENI. This CDR3 has 11 amino acids. V lost 3 bases and J lost 5, with 1 base in between. CDR3 nucleotide sequence: TGTGCCAGCTCACCGACCGGGGAGCTGTTTTTT. This translates into CASSPTGELFF.

V is TRBV7-2 and J is TRBJ2-7, with TRBD2 matching 7 bases. CDR1 is SGHTA and CDR2 is FQGNSA in the germline V gene. CDR3 length: 15 residues. Losses at the gene ends were 3 bases for V and 2 bases for J; bases not matched to a gene: 7. CDR3 DNA: TGTGCCAGCAGCTTTCTAGCGGACGCCACCTACGAGCAGTACTTC. Its translation: CASSFLADATYEQYF.